This T cell receptor beta chain derives from a study of blood T cells in healthy people across ages. A second roughly 6 to 12 cycle PCR used barcoded and J-beta primers. TCRdb itself ran the 5' RACE reads through MiXCR, one entry per CDR3 protein. This sample yields roughly 1 million distinct CDR3 sequences, of which roughly 24% are seen a single time; approximately 0.7% belongs to the top ten. CDR1 and CDR2 from the germline V gene are SGHVS and FQNEAQ. Trimming removed 5 bases at V and 5 bases at J, with 9 bases between. The CDR3 has 12 amino acids. The same sample was also studied in work on T cells of mothers and their children.

V usage is TRBV7-8 and J usage is TRBJ1-1; tentatively, D is TRBD1 (5 bases). The specimen was blood. This TCR was sampled from a girl aged 2 to 10 in good health. CDR3 DNA sequence: TGTGCCAGCAGCCCACGACAGACTGAAGCTTTCTTT. Translated: CASSPRQTEAFF.